The text below deals with one T cell receptor beta chain. Its specificity is unknown. Quantitative molecular-barcoded 5'-RACE generated the TCR beta libraries. Via MiXCR, TCRdb re-called the 5' RACE reads, giving one row per CDR3 protein. The data contain hundreds of thousands of distinct CDR3 sequences, 25% to 30% of them singletons. This sample is part of a study of CD8 T cells in ankylosing spondylitis. Findings and caveats of the study: Seemingly characteristic of ankylosing spondylitis blood was a TCR beta motif consisting of roughly 8 highly homologous variants.

V was pared by 5 bases and J by 3 bases, with 17 bases between. The CDR3 extends over 15 amino acids. The J gene is TRBJ2-7, the V gene TRBV12-3 or TRBV12-4, with TRBD1 as a possible D gene (6 bases). Material for sequencing was blood, either unsorted or a sorted T cell fraction (not recorded which). The TCR sequence derives from a male donor with ankylosing spondylitis. The CDR3 nucleotides are TGTGCCAGCAGTCCCTCAGGGGCCCAACTCTACGAGCAGTACGTC. Protein: CASSPSGAQLYEQYV.